This TCR beta chain was documented in a study of T cell changes during pregnancy in multiple sclerosis (dated 2019 in TCRdb). As for the study more broadly: The study examined how the T cell repertoire changed over the course of pregnancy in women with multiple sclerosis.

Concerning this clone: What antigen it recognizes has not been identified. Qualities for individual bases were not recorded, and no much larger clone is one base off.

The CDR3 numbers 18 residues from cysteine through phenylalanine. Here the CDR3 DNA is all that survives: 54 bases in frame from base 1. At the junction V is shortened by 2 bases and J by 8 bases; bases outside the gene matches: 14. CDR1 SGHAT and CDR2 FQNNGV were looked up in the germline V gene. The library was produced with the immunoSEQ multiplex PCR assay. TCRdb limited this immuneACCESS table to in-frame rearrangements with V and J called. A share of clones is missing; checked studies link under half to unresolved V genes, and the rest is unexplained. The sample data list about 62,000 clones, and 80% to 90% of these were observed just once. The ten largest clones take up around 2.3% of the sample.

The chain links TRBV11-2 with TRBJ2-1; 11 bases in the middle match TRBD2. Source: peripheral blood, taken in the first trimester of pregnancy. The receptor was isolated from a female donor with multiple sclerosis, enrolled in a pregnancy study. The CDR3 is CASSLSRSLAGGNDEQFF. The bases are TGTGCCAGCAGCTTAAGCAGGTCCCTAGCGGGAGGTAACGATGAGCAGTTCTTC.